This T cell receptor beta chain was sequenced in a study of blood T cell repertoires in COVID-19. This table comes from immunoSEQ multiplex PCR, and its TCRdb copy is limited to in-frame clones, with some not included. Of just over 350,000 clones listed, roughly 87% are singletons. Germline V lookup: CDR1 SGDLS, CDR2 YYNGEE. The trim removed 3 bases at V and 5 bases at J, leaving 11 bases unmatched. This CDR3 has 16 amino acids. Adults between roughly 18 and 90 years of age took part from some 25 US areas. The source of this sequence is a woman in her twenties or thirties who had recovered from COVID-19. The sequencing sample was made of PBMCs or T cells enriched from blood (not recorded which). V is TRBV9 and J is TRBJ2-5, with TRBD2 matching over 9 bases. In nucleotides, the CDR3 is TGTGCCAGCAGCGAGGGGACTAGCTTATGGGGGGAGACCCAGTACTTC. Translated: CASSEGTSLWGETQYF. Combining the CDR3 with reference TRBV9 and TRBJ2-5 gives the whole variable domain DSGVTQTPKHLITATGQRVTLRCSPRSGDLSVYWYQQSLDQGLQFLIQYYNGEERAKGNILERFSAQQFPDLHSELNLSSLELGDSALYFCASSEGTSLWGETQYFGPGTRLLVL.